The 6 T cell receptor beta chains below were found in one sample sequenced in a study of spatial heterogeneity in lung cancer. Study results and limitations: Counts of expanded alpha and beta TCRs within tumors tracked the tumor nonsynonymous mutation count.

TCRdb fed the 5' RACE reads into MiXCR, producing one record per CDR3 protein. The table has some 2,700 distinct CDR3 sequences, 20% to 30% seen once. Time point reported: sample taken at primary tumor resection. No antigen has been identified for these receptors. The sample consisted of lung tumor tissue, taken at surgery. Receptor source: a female donor with early-stage non-small cell lung cancer.

V usage is TRBV20-1 and J usage is TRBJ2-3; no reliable D call. Germline loops: CDR1 DFQATT, CDR2 SNEGSKA (reference sequence). The CDR3 covers 13 residues. The DNA for the CDR3 is TGCAGCCCCCGGGCCCCGGCGGCAGATACGCAGTATTTT. Its translation: CSPRAPAADTQYF.

As for this clonotype: This could be a read error, since a much larger clone is one nucleotide away. The chain is built from TRBV12-3 or TRBV12-4 and TRBJ2-1; D possibly corresponds to TRBD2 (6 bases). The CDR3 totals 17 residues. The DNA for the CDR3 is TGTGTCAGCAGTTTCCTCCTAGCGACCCCGAGGAACAATGAGCAGTTCTTC. It translates to CVSSFLLATPRNNEQFF.

This clonotype was detected a few times. The chain uses TRBV28 and TRBJ2-1; tentative D call: TRBD1 (6 bases). The CDR3 totals 14 residues. Germline lookup yields CDR1 MDHEN and CDR2 SYDVKM. V was clipped by 5 bases and J by 2 bases, with 10 bases between them. CDR3 sequence reads: CASSTTGPYNEQFF. CDR3 DNA sequence: TGTGCCAGCAGTACGACAGGTCCCTACAATGAGCAGTTCTTC.

This clonotype is judged large. This chain links TRBV10-3 with TRBJ1-2; 11 bases are a match to TRBD1. The CDR3 length is 16 residues. With V trimmed by 2 bases and J by 1 base, 3 bases remained unmatched. Germline CDR1 and CDR2: ENHRY and SYGVKD. The CDR3 DNA is TGTGCCATCAGTGAGGGACAGGGGGCAAATAACTATGGCTACACCTTC. Amino acids: CAISEGQGANNYGYTF.

J is TRBJ2-7 and V is TRBV20-1, with a tentative D call TRBD2 (6 bases). The CDR3 runs to 14 residues. V gave up 6 bases and J gave up 3 bases, with 18 bases separating them. Germline CDR1 and CDR2: DFQATT and SNEGSKA (reference sequence). The CDR3 DNA reads TGCAGTGCCCCCCAACAGGAGGGGCTCTACGAGCAGTACTTC. This encodes CSAPQQEGLYEQYF.

This clonotype is labeled as medium-sized. This chain links TRBV10-3 with TRBJ2-7, with D possibly being TRBD1 or TRBD2 (6 bases each). CDR1 is ENHRY and CDR2 is SYGVKD in the germline V gene. Deletions cut 6 bases from V and 7 bases from J, with 16 bases between. This CDR3 is 13 amino acids long. CDR3: CAISQGTLEEQYF. CDR3 bases: TGTGCCATCAGCCAGGGGACTTTGGAGGAGCAGTACTTC.